Following are 2 T cell receptor beta chains from one sample sequenced in a study of shared clonotypes between healthy human individuals. Using immunoSEQ multiplex PCR, the repertoire was profiled, and TCRdb retains in-frame clones only, with some absent. Counted here are some 980,000 clones, less than 85% occurring once; the ten biggest clones make up about 1.5%. Sequenced: memory CD4+ T cells sorted from blood. The subset here: CD45RA-negative fraction. These receptor sequences come from a young man in good health.

The chain is built from TRBV5-8 and TRBJ2-2; D is perhaps TRBD1 or TRBD2 (5 bases each). V was cut by 4 bases and J by 2 bases, with 15 bases left in between. Per germline, CDR1 SGHTS and CDR2 YDEGEE. The CDR3 is 16 residues long. CDR3 amino acids: CASSRRDVGNTGELFF. The CDR3 DNA sequence: TGTGCCAGCAGCCGCCGGGACGTCGGAAACACCGGGGAGCTGTTTTTT.

Details on this clone: This may be a read error: a much more frequent sequence differs by one nucleotide. The V and J genes are TRBV11-2 and TRBJ1-1, with D uncertain. Germline assignment: CDR1 SGHAT and CDR2 FQNNGV. This CDR3 comprises 14 residues. Trimming took off 1 base at V and 1 base at J, with 7 bases between the two ends. The chain's CDR3 is CASSLGARNTEAFF. The CDR3 coding sequence is TGTGCCAGCAGCTTAGGGGCGAGGAACACTGAAGCTTTCTTT.